This TCR beta chain was retrieved from a study of cytomegalovirus exposure and HLA in healthy donors. Findings of the study overall: According to an earlier analysis, most TCR beta V segments yielded productive rearrangements about 87% or about 30% of the time.

The table lists this clone with a few counts. Its antigen is still unknown. The CDR3 contains 14 residues. The germline gives CDR1 KGHSH, CDR2 LQKENI. Deletions cut 6 bases from V and 0 bases from J, with 9 bases between. Primers for the PCR totalled 60 Vbeta and 13 Jbeta. Produced via immunoSEQ multiplex PCR; TCRdb's table is partial and in-frame only. Here the sample spans around 150,000 clones, 66% being singletons. Sequences were obtained from PBMCs. The V and J genes are TRBV18 and TRBJ1-3; a possible D gene is TRBD1 (5 bases). The sequence was collected from a human donor in good health. CDR3 coding DNA: TGTGCCAGCTCGACCAGGGTCTCTGGAAACACCATATATTTT. It encodes CASSTRVSGNTIYF.